This entry lists 8 T cell receptor beta chains sequenced from one sample in a study of vaccination effects on CD4 cells after COVID-19. It was after approximately 10 days of culture that CD4+ T cells were isolated. Subjects were given two BNT162b2 or mRNA-1273 vaccine doses. Measured with immunoSEQ multiplex PCR; TCRdb has only the in-frame clones, and not every one. The repertoire consists of 43,000 or so clones, with 55% to 75% occurring once and the leading ten covering 6% to 7%. Their cognate antigens are unknown. This specimen was CD4+ T cells from PBMCs cultured without peptide, taken after COVID-19 vaccination. All receptors come from a human donor who received a COVID-19 vaccine.

The sample holds a few counts of this clone. The rearrangement links TRBV18 to TRBJ1-2; D remains ambiguous. Germline CDR1 reads KGHSH; CDR2 reads LQKENI. Trimming cost V 5 bases and J 5 bases, with 12 bases left between them. The length of the CDR3 is 13 residues. CDR3 residues: CASSEDVRYGYTF. In DNA, the CDR3 is TGTGCCAGCTCAGAGGACGTACGTTATGGCTACACCTTC.

V gene TRBV10-3 combines with J gene TRBJ1-4; no reliable D call. The germline V gene has CDR1 ENHRY and CDR2 SYGVKD. V dropped 2 bases and J dropped 4 bases, with 8 bases sitting between them. CDR3 size: 14 residues. CDR3 in amino acids: CAISERRNNEKLFF. The CDR3 coding sequence is TGTGCCATCAGTGAGCGGCGGAATAATGAAAAACTGTTTTTT.

This clone was seen more than once but under ten times. J is TRBJ1-5 and V is TRBV2; D not certain. The CDR3 length is 12 residues. The germline V gene encodes CDR1 SNHLY and CDR2 FYNNEI. The V end was cut by 2 bases, the J end by 10 bases, with 9 bases between. The CDR3 coding sequence is TGTGCCAGCAGTGAACGGATCGGACCCCAGCATTTT. Residues: CASSERIGPQHF.

The chain has TRBV19 and TRBJ2-7, with a weak D call TRBD1 (6 bases). Germline V gene sequence: CDR1 LNHDA, CDR2 SQIVND (reference sequence). V lost 2 bases to trimming and J lost 9 bases, with 23 bases between them. The CDR3 covers 16 residues. CDR3 nucleotide sequence: TGTGCCAGTAGTATAAGTCTGCGGCAGGGGCCCCCGGGGCAGTACTTC. Translated: CASSISLRQGPPGQYF.

This rearrangement joins TRBV24-1 to TRBJ2-7; D could derive from TRBD1 or TRBD2 (5 bases each). V lost 6 bases to trimming and J lost 4 bases, with 15 bases between them. There are 14 residues in the CDR3. Per germline, CDR1 KGHDR and CDR2 SFDVKD. CDR3 in amino acids: CATSPGTAHYEQYF. In nucleotides, the CDR3 is TGTGCCACCAGTCCAGGGACGGCACATTACGAGCAGTACTTC.

This chain links TRBV3-1 (or the pseudogene TRBV3-2) with TRBJ1-2; TRBD1 aligns across 10 bases. The CDR3 loop spans 15 amino acids. The germline V gene encodes CDR1 LGHDT and CDR2 YNNKEL (reference sequence). V lost 2 bases to trimming and J lost 7 bases; unmatched junction nucleotides: 7. The CDR3 is CASSQRDRGGSGYTF. CDR3 nucleotide sequence: TGTGCCAGCAGCCAAAGGGACAGGGGAGGTTCTGGCTACACCTTC.

The gene calls are TRBV5-1 and TRBJ1-1, with D uncertain. Germline values: CDR1 SGHRS, CDR2 YFSETQ. V shed 4 bases and J shed 5 bases, with 9 bases lying between them. This CDR3 spans 12 amino acids. The CDR3 sequence is CASSAGTTEAFF. Written as DNA, the CDR3 is TGCGCCAGCAGCGCGGGAACTACTGAAGCTTTCTTT.

CDR3 coding DNA: TGTGCCAGTAGTATAACCCGGGGAGGCTATGGCTACACCTTC. It translates to CASSITRGGYGYTF. V is TRBV19 and J is TRBJ1-2; D call uncertain. With 2 bases removed from V and 4 bases from J, the gap between germline ends came to 11 bases. This CDR3 region has 14 residues. Germline V gene lookup returns CDR1 LNHDA and CDR2 SQIVND (reference sequence). Based on the CDR3 plus reference TRBV19 and TRBJ1-2, the full variable domain is DGGITQSPKYLFRKEGQNVTLSCEQNLNHDAMYWYRQDPGQGLRLIYYSQIVNDFQKGDIAEGYSVSREKKESFPLTVTSAQKNPTAFYLCASSITRGGYGYTFGSGTRLTVV.